This TCR beta chain was observed in a study of patients and donors after allogeneic stem cell transplantation. TCRdb re-analysed the RT-PCR reads in MiXCR, keeping a single row per CDR3 protein. The sample carries some 880,000 distinct CDR3 sequences, 18% recorded once. CDR3 length: 17 amino acids. Germline loops: CDR1 SEHNR, CDR2 FQNEAQ (reference sequence). With V trimmed by 3 bases and J by 4 bases, 14 bases remained unmatched. The V call is TRBV7-9, the J call TRBJ2-5; TRBD2 agrees at 7 bases. The receptor was derived from a human donor who was either an allogeneic HSCT recipient or a stem cell or donor lymphocyte infusion donor (not recorded which). It is not recorded whose cells these are; they may come from a transplant donor. What was sequenced was blood, either unsorted or a sorted T cell fraction (not recorded which). CDR3 amino acids: CASSFNLAGVSGETQYF. The CDR3 DNA reads TGTGCCAGCAGCTTTAACTTGGCGGGGGTGTCGGGAGAGACCCAGTACTTC. The entire variable domain, with the rest obtained from reference TRBV7-9 and TRBJ2-5, is as follows: DTGVSQNPRHKITKRGQNVTFRCDPISEHNRLYWYRQTLGQGPEFLTYFQNEAQLEKSRLLSDRFSAERPKGSFSTLEIQRTEQGDSAMYLCASSFNLAGVSGETQYFGPGTRLLVL.